A selection of T cell receptor beta chains follows, all from one sample in a study of CD8 T cells in ankylosing spondylitis. TCRdb analysed the 5' RACE reads with MiXCR anew, one entry per CDR3 protein. The sample includes 450,000 to 550,000 distinct CDR3 sequences, over 4% seen only once; the top ten take around 3.4%. The sequencing input was blood, either unsorted or a sorted T cell fraction (not recorded which). The origin of the receptors is a male donor with ankylosing spondylitis. Each CDR3 is given with its conserved first and last residue.

V gene,J gene,CDR3 protein
TRBV28,TRBJ2-1,CASRSDTNNEQFF
TRBV2,TRBJ1-2,CASTSRPVYSYYGYTF
TRBV7-2,TRBJ2-7,CASSLPGQGVYEQYF
TRBV4-3,TRBJ2-3,CASSQDRYSHYTDTQYF
TRBV5-6,TRBJ1-2,CASSIGTEGNGYTF
TRBV7-2,TRBJ1-6,CASSAPQTGRNSPLHF
TRBV28,TRBJ1-5,CASSRGIQPQHF
TRBV2,TRBJ1-3,CASAGTGIGNTIYF
TRBV28,TRBJ1-5,CASSFLTDRPGQPQHF
TRBV19,TRBJ1-2,CAISMGQGDGYTF
TRBV5-1,TRBJ2-2,CASSYSFPGELFF
TRBV20-1,TRBJ2-7,CSARDSGTGSLGEQYF
TRBV6-5,TRBJ2-1,CASSYTRSEQFF
TRBV5-8,TRBJ2-7,CASSPGTGAEEQYF
TRBV11-3,TRBJ2-7,CASSLGQGLSYEQYF
TRBV10-3,TRBJ1-4,CASRQGRQKLFF
TRBV20-1,TRBJ2-3,CSAPWTSHGTQYF
TRBV5-1,TRBJ2-1,CASSPRTGSSYNEQFF
TRBV7-9,TRBJ1-3,CASSHPVSSGNTIYF
TRBV5-1,TRBJ2-3,CASSLDLHRGDTQYF
TRBV5-1,TRBJ2-1,CASSSGQGFGINEQFF
TRBV5-1,TRBJ1-1,CASRVLSGDTEAFF
TRBV4-1,TRBJ1-4,CASSQDWGIGNEKLFF
TRBV24-1,TRBJ2-5,CATSPGNRGRETQYF
TRBV5-1,TRBJ2-5,CASRDRLIQETQYF
TRBV5-1,TRBJ1-1,CASSPSPGLSDTEAFF
TRBV10-3,TRBJ1-2,CAISVSSTGLYGYTF
TRBV6-2/TRBV6-3,TRBJ1-1,CASSSVSGIAFF
TRBV27,TRBJ2-7,CASSLSDSYEQYF
TRBV29-1,TRBJ2-3,CSVEDRRESLPTDTQYF
TRBV20-1,TRBJ2-3,CSARSQLGRTQYF
TRBV20-1,TRBJ1-2,CSARGLGQGSYTF
TRBV12-3/TRBV12-4,TRBJ2-1,CASTIPRDSSYNEQFF
TRBV7-9,TRBJ1-4,CASSLGTGEKLFF
TRBV14,TRBJ2-1,CASSFSVPSSYNEQFF
TRBV5-1,TRBJ2-1,CASSLVGSSYNEQFF
TRBV6-2/TRBV6-3,TRBJ2-2,CASSYSYFRKRVNTGELFF
TRBV7-2,TRBJ2-5,CASRPIAGGLETQYF
TRBV27,TRBJ2-7,CASSFGGGEQYF
TRBV20-1,TRBJ2-7,CSAPRTGANEQYF
TRBV11-2,TRBJ2-1,CASSPSLAGGFGYNEQFF
TRBV5-1,TRBJ2-3,CASSGGLADTDTQYF
TRBV7-8,TRBJ2-1,CASSLQSGYNEQFF
TRBV24-1,TRBJ2-1,CATSASDLVLYNEQFF
TRBV6-5,TRBJ1-2,CASSFSPPFPAWGDGYTF
TRBV6-5,TRBJ2-1,CASSYPREGTDEQFF